This TCR beta chain was captured in a study of CD8+CD57+ T cells in acquired aplastic anemia. Turning to the study itself: Average DNA yield from sorted CD4+ and CD8+ cells was around 3.2 ug. Approximately 10 million reads were obtained on average for healthy donor CD4+ cells. Study conclusions and caveats: Shared by patients and controls, roughly 28 CD8+ CDR3s were abundant in patients. Simpson's diversity of CD8+ cells was not significantly different in patients compared with controls.

This clonotype has ten or more counts. Antigen: not known. Template material for TCR beta VDJ and CDR3 profiling consisted of genomic DNA. TCRdb reprocessed the reads with MiXCR, giving one entry per CDR3 protein. The sample has just over 400,000 distinct CDR3 sequences, 65% to 75% seen once. J gave up 6 bases and V 0 bases, and 3 bases lay outside the gene matches. This CDR3 has 15 amino acids. Germline CDR1 is SGDLS and CDR2 is YYNGEE. The sample comprised sorted CD4+, CD8+, or CD8+CD57+ T cells (not recorded which) from PBMCs. This chain uses TRBV9 with TRBJ2-5, with 12 bases aligning to TRBD2. This TCR was recovered from a human donor in good health, serving as a control. The CDR3 is CASSVGLAGAQTQYF. The CDR3 bases are TGTGCCAGCAGCGTAGGACTAGCGGGGGCTCAGACCCAGTACTTC.